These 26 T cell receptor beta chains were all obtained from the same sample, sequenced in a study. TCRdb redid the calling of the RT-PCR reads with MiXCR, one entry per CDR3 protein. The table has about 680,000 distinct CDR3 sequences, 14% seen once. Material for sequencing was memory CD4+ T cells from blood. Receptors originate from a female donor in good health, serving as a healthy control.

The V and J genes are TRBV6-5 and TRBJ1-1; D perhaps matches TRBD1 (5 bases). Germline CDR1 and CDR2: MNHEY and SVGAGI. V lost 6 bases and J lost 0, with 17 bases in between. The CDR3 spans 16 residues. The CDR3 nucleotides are TGTGCCAGCAGACGGTTAGGGGCCCCCATGAACACTGAAGCTTTCTTT. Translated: CASRRLGAPMNTEAFF.

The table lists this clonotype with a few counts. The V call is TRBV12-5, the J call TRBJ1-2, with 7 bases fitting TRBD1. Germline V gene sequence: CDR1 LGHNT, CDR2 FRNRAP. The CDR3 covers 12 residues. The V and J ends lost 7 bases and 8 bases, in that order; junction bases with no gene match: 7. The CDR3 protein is CASALGQMGYTF. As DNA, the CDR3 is TGTGCTAGTGCCCTGGGACAGATGGGCTACACCTTC.

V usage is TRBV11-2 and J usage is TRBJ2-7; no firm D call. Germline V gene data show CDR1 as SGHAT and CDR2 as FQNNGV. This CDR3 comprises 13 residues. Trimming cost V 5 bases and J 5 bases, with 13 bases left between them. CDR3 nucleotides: TGTGCCAGCAGCCCATACAGATTCGACGAGCAGTACTTC. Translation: CASSPYRFDEQYF.

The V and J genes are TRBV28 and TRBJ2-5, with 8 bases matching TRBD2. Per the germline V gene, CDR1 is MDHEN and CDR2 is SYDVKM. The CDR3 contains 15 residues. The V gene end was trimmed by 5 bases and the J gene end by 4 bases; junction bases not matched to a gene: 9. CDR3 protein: CASSTPIAGRETQYF. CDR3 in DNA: TGTGCCAGCAGTACCCCTATAGCGGGACGAGAGACCCAGTACTTC. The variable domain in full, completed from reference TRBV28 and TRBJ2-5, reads DVKVTQSSRYLVKRTGEKVFLECVQDMDHENMFWYRQDPGLGLRLIYFSYDVKMKEKGDIPEGYSVSREKKERFSLILESASTNQTSMYLCASSTPIAGRETQYFGPGTRLLVL.

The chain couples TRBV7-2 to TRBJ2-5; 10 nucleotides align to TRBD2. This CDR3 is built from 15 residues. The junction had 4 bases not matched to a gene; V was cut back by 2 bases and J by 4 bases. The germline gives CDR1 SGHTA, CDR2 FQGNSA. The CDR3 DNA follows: TGTGCCAGCAGCTTAAGCGGGAGGGCCGGAGAGACCCAGTACTTC. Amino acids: CASSLSGRAGETQYF. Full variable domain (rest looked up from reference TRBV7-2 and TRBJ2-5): GAGVSQSPSNKVTEKGKDVELRCDPISGHTALYWYRQSLGQGLEFLIYFQGNSAPDKSGLPSDRFSAERTGGSVSTLTIQRTQQEDSAVYLCASSLSGRAGETQYFGPGTRLLVL.

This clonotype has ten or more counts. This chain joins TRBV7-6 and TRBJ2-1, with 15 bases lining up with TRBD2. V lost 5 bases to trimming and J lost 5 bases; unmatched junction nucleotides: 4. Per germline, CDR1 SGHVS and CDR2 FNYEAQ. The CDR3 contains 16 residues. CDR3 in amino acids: CASSRTSGRGDNEQFF. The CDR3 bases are TGTGCCAGCAGCCGGACTAGCGGGAGGGGGGACAATGAGCAGTTCTTC.

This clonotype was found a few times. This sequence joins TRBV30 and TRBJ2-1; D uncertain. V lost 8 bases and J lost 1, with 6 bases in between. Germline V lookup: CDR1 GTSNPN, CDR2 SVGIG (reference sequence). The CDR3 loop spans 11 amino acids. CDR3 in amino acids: CATESYNEQFF. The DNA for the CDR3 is TGTGCCACCGAGTCCTACAATGAGCAGTTCTTC.

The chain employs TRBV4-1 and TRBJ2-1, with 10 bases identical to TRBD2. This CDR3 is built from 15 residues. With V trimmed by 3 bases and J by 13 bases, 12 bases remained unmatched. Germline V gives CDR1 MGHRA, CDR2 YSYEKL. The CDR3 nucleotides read TGCGCCAGCAGCCAGGGTCAGCTAGCGGGAGAGACCCAGTTCTTC. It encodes CASSQGQLAGETQFF.

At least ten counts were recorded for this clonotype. The CDR3 loop reads CASSQEGGASYEQYF. CDR3 nucleotides: TGCGCCAGCAGCCAAGAAGGGGGGGCCTCCTACGAGCAGTACTTC. The V gene is TRBV4-3, the J gene TRBJ2-7, with a weak D call TRBD2 (7 bases). Germline V lookup: CDR1 LGHNA, CDR2 YSLEER. This CDR3 is built from 15 residues. V shed 0 bases and J shed 0 bases, with 9 bases lying between them.

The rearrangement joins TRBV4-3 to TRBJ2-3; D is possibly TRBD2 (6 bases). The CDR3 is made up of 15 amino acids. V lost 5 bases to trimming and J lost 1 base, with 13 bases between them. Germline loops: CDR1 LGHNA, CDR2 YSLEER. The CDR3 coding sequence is TGCGCCAGCAGCTGGGGTGGGGAGGGCACAGATACGCAGTATTTT. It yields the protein CASSWGGEGTDTQYF.

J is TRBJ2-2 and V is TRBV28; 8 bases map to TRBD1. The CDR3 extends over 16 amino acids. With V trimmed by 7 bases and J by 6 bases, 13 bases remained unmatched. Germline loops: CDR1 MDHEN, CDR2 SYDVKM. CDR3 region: CASTAFQGAFPGELFF. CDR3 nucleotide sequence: TGTGCCAGCACCGCGTTTCAGGGGGCCTTTCCCGGGGAGCTGTTTTTT.

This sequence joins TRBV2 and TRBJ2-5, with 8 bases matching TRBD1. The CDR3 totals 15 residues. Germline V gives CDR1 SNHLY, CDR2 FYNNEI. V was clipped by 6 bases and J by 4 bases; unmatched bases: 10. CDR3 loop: CASREQGARGETQYF. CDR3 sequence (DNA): TGTGCCAGCAGGGAGCAGGGGGCCAGGGGAGAGACCCAGTACTTC.

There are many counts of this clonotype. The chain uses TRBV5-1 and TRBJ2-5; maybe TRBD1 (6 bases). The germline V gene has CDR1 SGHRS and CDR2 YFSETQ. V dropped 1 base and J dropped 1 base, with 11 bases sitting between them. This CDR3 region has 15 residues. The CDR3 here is CASSLSRTAQETQYF. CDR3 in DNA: TGCGCCAGCAGCTTGTCCCGGACAGCCCAAGAGACCCAGTACTTC.

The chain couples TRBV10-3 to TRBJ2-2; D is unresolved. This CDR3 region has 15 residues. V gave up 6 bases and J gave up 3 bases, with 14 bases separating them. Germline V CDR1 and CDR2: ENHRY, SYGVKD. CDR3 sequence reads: CAIRPDTWDTGELFF. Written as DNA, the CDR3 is TGTGCCATCAGGCCGGATACTTGGGACACCGGGGAGCTGTTTTTT.

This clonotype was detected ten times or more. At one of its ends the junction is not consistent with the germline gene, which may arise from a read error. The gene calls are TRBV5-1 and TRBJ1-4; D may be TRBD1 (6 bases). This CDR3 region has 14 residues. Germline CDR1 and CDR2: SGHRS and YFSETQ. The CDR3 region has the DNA TGTGCCAGCAGCACGGGACAAGGGGGAGAAAAACTGTTTTTT. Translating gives CASSTGQGGEKLFF.

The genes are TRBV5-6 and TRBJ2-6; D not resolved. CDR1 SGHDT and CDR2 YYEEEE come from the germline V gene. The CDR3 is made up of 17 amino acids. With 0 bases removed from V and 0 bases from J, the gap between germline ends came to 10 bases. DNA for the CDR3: TGTGCCAGCAGCTTGGGGGATGGATACTCTGGGGCCAACGTCCTGACTTTC. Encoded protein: CASSLGDGYSGANVLTF.

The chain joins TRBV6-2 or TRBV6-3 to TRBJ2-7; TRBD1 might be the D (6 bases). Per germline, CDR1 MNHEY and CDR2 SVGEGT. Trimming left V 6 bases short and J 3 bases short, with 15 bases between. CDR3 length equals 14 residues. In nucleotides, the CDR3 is TGTGCCAGCAGATCTTGGACAGCAGTCTACGAGCAGTACTTC. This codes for CASRSWTAVYEQYF.

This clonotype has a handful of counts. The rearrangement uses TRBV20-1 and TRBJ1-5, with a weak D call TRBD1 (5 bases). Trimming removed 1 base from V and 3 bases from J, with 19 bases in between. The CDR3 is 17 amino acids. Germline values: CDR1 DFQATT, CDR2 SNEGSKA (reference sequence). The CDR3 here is CSARGRDSRDANQPQHF. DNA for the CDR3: TGCAGTGCTAGAGGAAGAGATAGTAGGGACGCCAATCAGCCCCAGCATTTT.

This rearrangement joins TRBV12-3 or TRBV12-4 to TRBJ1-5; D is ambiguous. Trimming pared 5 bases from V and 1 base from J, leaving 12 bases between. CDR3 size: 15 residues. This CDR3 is CASSHGERSNQPQHF. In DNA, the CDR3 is TGTGCCAGCAGTCACGGGGAAAGAAGCAATCAGCCCCAGCATTTT.

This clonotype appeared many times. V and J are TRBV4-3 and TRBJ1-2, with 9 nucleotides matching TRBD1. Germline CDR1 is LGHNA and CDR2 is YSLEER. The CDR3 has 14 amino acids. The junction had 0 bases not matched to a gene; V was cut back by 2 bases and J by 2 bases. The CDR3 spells CASSQTGGNYGYTF. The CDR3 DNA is TGCGCCAGCAGCCAAACAGGGGGCAACTATGGCTACACCTTC.

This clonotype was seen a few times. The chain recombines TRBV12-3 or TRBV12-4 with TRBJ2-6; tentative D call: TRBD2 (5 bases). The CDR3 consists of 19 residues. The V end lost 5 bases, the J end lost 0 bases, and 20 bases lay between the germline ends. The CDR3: CASSPLGHASYSGANVLTF. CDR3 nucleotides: TGTGCCAGCAGTCCTCTCGGGCATGCTAGCTACTCTGGGGCCAACGTCCTGACTTTC.

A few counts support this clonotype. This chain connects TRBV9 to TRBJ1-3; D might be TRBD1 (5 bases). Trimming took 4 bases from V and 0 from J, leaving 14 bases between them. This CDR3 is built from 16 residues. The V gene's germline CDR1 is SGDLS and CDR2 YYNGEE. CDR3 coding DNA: TGTGCCAGCAGCCCTGGACATACCAACTCTGGAAACACCATATATTTT. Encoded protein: CASSPGHTNSGNTIYF.

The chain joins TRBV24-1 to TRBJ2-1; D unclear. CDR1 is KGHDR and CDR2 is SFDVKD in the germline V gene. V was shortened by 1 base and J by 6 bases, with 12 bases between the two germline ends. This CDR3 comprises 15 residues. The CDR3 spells CATSDFPELGNEQFF. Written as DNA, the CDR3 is TGTGCCACCAGTGATTTCCCGGAGCTGGGCAATGAGCAGTTCTTC.

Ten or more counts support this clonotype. CDR3 in amino acids: CASSSLDRGESYEQYF. The CDR3 DNA follows: TGTGCCAGCAGCTCGTTGGACAGGGGCGAATCCTACGAGCAGTACTTC. The rearrangement joins TRBV11-2 to TRBJ2-7, with 9 bases aligning to TRBD1. Germline CDR1 is SGHAT and CDR2 is FQNNGV. Trimming took 4 bases from V and 1 from J; bases not matched to a gene: 8. The CDR3 has 16 residues.

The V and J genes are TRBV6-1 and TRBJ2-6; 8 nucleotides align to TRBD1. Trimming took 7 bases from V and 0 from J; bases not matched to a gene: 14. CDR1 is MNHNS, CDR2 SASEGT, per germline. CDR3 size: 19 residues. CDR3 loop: CASTSPPGQVPSGANVLTF. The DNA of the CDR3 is TGTGCCAGCACTTCACCCCCGGGACAGGTCCCCTCTGGGGCCAACGTCCTGACTTTC.

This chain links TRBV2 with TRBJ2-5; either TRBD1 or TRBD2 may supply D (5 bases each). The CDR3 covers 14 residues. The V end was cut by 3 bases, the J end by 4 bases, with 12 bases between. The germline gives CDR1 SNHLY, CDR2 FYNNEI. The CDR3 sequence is CASSDQGVPETQYF. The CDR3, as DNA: TGTGCCAGCAGTGACCAGGGAGTCCCAGAGACCCAGTACTTC.